Listed below are T cell receptor beta chains from one sample, sequenced in a study of shared clonotypes between healthy human individuals. The data were produced by immunoSEQ multiplex PCR, yet TCRdb's version contains in-frame clones alone and is incomplete. Of approximately 2,200,000 clones listed, about 92% are singletons. The sequencing sample was made of naive CD8+ T cells from PBMCs. The origin of the receptors is a man aged 18 to 29 in good health. Some clones in this sample may be carry-over from other donors' samples. CDR3s include the opening cysteine and the closing phenylalanine or tryptophan. D genes are given only for firm matches. Size is omitted from some rows. Given values are once, few, many or a class for expanded clones.

V	size	D	J	DNA	CDR3
TRBV25-1	NA	NA	TRBJ2-7	TGTGCCAGCAGTGAATGGCAGGTGGCTATCTACGAGCAGTACTTC	CASSEWQVAIYEQYF
TRBV5-1	NA	TRBD2	TRBJ2-1	TGCGCCAGCAGCCCCCAGCCCGCGGGAGGCTTAGGAGATGAGCAGTTCTTC	CASSPQPAGGLGDEQFF
TRBV7-9	NA	NA	TRBJ1-2	TGTGCCAGCAGCTTAGTAGGCCAGATAAATGGCTACACCTTC	CASSLVGQINGYTF
TRBV27	NA	TRBD2	TRBJ2-2	TGTGCCAGCAGTTCGACTAGCGGGAGGGTAGAGCTGTTTTTT	CASSSTSGRVELFF
TRBV19	NA	TRBD2	TRBJ2-2	TGTGCCAGTAGTATGCCTTCAGCGGGATACGGGGAGCTGTTTTTT	CASSMPSAGYGELFF
TRBV9	few	TRBD2	TRBJ2-7	TGTGCCAGCAGCGTAGGCGGGAGAACCTACGAGCAGTACTTC	CASSVGGRTYEQYF
TRBV19	NA	TRBD1	TRBJ2-7	TGTGCCAGTAGTAGTAGGACAGGGGGCGAGATTGACCACGAGCAGTACTTC	CASSSRTGGEIDHEQYF
TRBV4-2	NA	TRBD1	TRBJ2-2	TGTGCCAGCAGCCAAGATCCGGGACAGGCGCTCATGAACACCGGGGAGCTGTTTTTT	CASSQDPGQALMNTGELFF
TRBV7-9	NA	NA	TRBJ2-7	TGTGCCAGCAGCTTACTAGGGGCACCCTCCTACGAGCAGTACTTC	CASSLLGAPSYEQYF
TRBV6-5	NA	NA	TRBJ2-2	TGTGCCAGCAAGGAGAACACCGGGGAGCTGTTTTTT	CASKENTGELFF
TRBV5-5	NA	NA	TRBJ1-3	TGTGCCAGCAGCTTGGGTGCCTCTGGAAACACCATATATTTT	CASSLGASGNTIYF
TRBV2	NA	NA	TRBJ2-5	TGTGCCAGCAGTGCAGGGTCGGAGACCCAGTACTTC	CASSAGSETQYF
TRBV6-1	NA	TRBD2	TRBJ2-7	TGTGCCAGCAGAATAGCGGGAGGGCCATCCTACGAGCAGTACTTC	CASRIAGGPSYEQYF
TRBV6-1	NA	NA	TRBJ2-5	TGTGCCAGCACTCCAGGGGAGGTTTCCCAAGAGACCCAGTACTTC	CASTPGEVSQETQYF
TRBV19	NA	TRBD2	TRBJ2-7	TGTGCCAGTAGTAGGACTAGCGGGAACCCCTACGAGCAGTACTTC	CASSRTSGNPYEQYF
TRBV1	NA	NA	TRBJ2-7	TGCACCAGCAGCCAGGAACGGGGGGACGGAAAGAGCTCCTACGAGCAGTACTTC	CTSSQERGDGKSSYEQYF
TRBV6-6	NA	NA	TRBJ1-2	TGTGTCACAACTCACACGGTTCAGGGTGGCTACACCTTC	CVTTHTVQGGYTF
TRBV7-6	NA	TRBD2	TRBJ2-1	TGTGCCAGCAGCCGGCTAGCGGGAGCGCCCAATGAGCAGTTCTTC	CASSRLAGAPNEQFF
TRBV29-1	NA	TRBD1	TRBJ1-4	TGCAGCTCCTTGCAGGGGGAGGAAAAACTGTTTTTT	CSSLQGEEKLFF
TRBV7-3	NA	TRBD1	TRBJ2-3	TGTGCCAGCAGCTTATCAGGACAGGGGTCCGATACGCAGTATTTT	CASSLSGQGSDTQYF